This T cell receptor (beta chain) was captured in a study of siplizumab effects on memory and regulatory T cells. General study points: Significant reduction of alloreactive sequences traceable to unstimulated CD4+ memory cells was observed with siplizumab. An assignable naive or memory phenotype was lacking in roughly 75-95% of proliferating CD4+ or CD8+ clones.

The CDR3 extends over 15 amino acids. Germline V lookup: CDR1 SGHRS, CDR2 YFSETQ. Deletions cut 0 bases from V and 4 bases from J, with 13 bases between. This table comes from immunoSEQ multiplex PCR, and its TCRdb copy is limited to in-frame clones, with some not included. The sample has 120,000 or so clones, roughly 89% seen once. Concerning this clone itself: What it recognizes is unknown.

The receptor's source is a human donor in good health. J is TRBJ1-2 and V is TRBV5-1, with D maybe TRBD1 (6 bases). The specimen was CD4+ T cells sorted from blood. The DNA for the CDR3 is TGCGCCAGCAGCTTGGACTACAGGGATCCCTATGGCTACACCTTC. It codes for CASSLDYRDPYGYTF.